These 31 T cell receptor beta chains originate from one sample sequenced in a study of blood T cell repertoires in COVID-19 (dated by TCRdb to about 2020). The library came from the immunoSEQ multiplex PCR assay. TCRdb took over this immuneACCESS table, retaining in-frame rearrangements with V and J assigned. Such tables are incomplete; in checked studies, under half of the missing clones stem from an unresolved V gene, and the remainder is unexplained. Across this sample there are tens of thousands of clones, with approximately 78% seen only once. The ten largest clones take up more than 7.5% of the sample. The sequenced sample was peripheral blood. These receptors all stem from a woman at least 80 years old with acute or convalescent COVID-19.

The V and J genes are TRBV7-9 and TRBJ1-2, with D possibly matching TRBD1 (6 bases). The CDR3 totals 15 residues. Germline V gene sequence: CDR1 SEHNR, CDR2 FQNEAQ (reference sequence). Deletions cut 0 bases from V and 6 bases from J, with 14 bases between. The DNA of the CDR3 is TGTGCCAGCAGCTTAGCTGAGGGGGTTAAGGATGGCTACACCTTC. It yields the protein CASSLAEGVKDGYTF.

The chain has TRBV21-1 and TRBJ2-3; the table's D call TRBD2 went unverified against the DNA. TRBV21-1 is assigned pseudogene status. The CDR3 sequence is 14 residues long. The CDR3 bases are TGTGCCAGCACTAGCGGCCAGGGGACAGATACGCAGTATTTT. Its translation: CASTSGQGTDTQYF.

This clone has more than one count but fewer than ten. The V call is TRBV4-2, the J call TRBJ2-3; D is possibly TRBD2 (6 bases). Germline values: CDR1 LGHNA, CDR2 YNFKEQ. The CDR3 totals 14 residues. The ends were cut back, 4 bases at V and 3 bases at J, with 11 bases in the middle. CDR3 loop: CASSPSEGTDTQYF. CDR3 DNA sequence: TGTGCCAGCAGCCCTTCGGAGGGAACAGATACGCAGTATTTT.

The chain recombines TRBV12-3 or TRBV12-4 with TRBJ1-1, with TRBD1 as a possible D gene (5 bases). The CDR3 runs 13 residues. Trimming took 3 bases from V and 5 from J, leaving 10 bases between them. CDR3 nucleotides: TGTGCCAGCAGTTTTGGACACGAAACTGAAGCTTTCTTT. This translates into CASSFGHETEAFF.

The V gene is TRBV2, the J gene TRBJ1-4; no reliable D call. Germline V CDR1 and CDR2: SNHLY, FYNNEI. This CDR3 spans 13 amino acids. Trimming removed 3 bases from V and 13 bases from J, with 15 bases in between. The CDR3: CASSDSAPPGLFF. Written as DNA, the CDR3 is TGTGCCAGCAGTGATTCCGCCCCCCCGGGACTGTTTTTT.

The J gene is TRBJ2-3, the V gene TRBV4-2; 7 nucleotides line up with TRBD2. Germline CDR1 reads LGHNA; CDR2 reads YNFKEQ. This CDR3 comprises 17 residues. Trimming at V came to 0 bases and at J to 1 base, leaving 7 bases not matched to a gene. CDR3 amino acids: CASSQDSGGGRTDTQYF. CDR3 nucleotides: TGTGCCAGCAGCCAAGATTCTGGCGGGGGTCGCACAGATACGCAGTATTTT.

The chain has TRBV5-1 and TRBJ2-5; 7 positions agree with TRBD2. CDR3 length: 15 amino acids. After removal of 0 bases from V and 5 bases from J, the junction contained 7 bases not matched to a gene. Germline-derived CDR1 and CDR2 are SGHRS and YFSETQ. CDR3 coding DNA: TGCGCCAGCAGCTTGGATCGCGTCGGGGGGGAGACCCAGTACTTC. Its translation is CASSLDRVGGETQYF.

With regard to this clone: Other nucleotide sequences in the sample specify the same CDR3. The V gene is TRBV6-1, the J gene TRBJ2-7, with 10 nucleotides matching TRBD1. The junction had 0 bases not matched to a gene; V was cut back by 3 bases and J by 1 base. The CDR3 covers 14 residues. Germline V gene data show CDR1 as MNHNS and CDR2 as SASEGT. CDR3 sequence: CASSEGQGSYEQYF. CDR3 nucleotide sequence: TGTGCCAGCAGTGAGGGACAGGGGTCCTACGAGCAGTACTTC.

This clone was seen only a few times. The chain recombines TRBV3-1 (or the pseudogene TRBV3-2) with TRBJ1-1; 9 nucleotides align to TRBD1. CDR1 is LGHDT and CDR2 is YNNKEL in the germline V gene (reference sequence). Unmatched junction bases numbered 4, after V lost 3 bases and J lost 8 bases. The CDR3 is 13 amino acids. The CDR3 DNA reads TGTGCCAGCAGCCAGGGGACAGGGAAAGAAGCTTTCTTT. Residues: CASSQGTGKEAFF.

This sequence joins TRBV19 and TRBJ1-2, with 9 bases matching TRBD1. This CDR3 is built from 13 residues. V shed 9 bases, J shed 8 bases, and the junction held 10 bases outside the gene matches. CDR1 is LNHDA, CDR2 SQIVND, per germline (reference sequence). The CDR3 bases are TGTGCCAGCCGACAACAGGGGGCTGGGGGCTACACCTTC. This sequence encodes CASRQQGAGGYTF.

CDR3 DNA sequence: TGTGCCAGCAGCGCAGACAGGACCCAAGGGCAGTACTTC. Translated: CASSADRTQGQYF. The chain links TRBV2 to TRBJ2-7; D may be TRBD1 (6 bases). In germline, CDR1 is SNHLY, CDR2 FYNNEI. The CDR3 covers 13 residues. Trimming took 6 bases from V and 9 from J, leaving 18 bases between them.

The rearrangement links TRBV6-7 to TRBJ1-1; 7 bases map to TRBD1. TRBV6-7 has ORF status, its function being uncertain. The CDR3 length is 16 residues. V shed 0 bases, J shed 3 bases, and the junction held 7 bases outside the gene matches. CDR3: CASSYSDDRADTEAFF. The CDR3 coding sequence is TGTGCCAGCAGTTACTCGGATGACAGGGCGGACACTGAAGCTTTCTTT.

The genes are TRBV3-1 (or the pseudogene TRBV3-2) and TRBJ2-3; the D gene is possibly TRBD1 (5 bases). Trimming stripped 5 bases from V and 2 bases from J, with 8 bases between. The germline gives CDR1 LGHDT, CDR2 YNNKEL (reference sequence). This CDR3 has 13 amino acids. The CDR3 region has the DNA TGTGCCAGCAGCGACAGATACACAGATACGCAGTATTTT. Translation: CASSDRYTDTQYF.

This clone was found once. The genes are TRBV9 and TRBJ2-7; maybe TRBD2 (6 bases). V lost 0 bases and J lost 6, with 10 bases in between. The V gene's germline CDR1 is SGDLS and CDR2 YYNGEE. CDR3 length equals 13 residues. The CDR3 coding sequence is TGTGCCAGCAGCGTAGAAATGGGAGGCGAGCAGTACTTC. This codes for CASSVEMGGEQYF.

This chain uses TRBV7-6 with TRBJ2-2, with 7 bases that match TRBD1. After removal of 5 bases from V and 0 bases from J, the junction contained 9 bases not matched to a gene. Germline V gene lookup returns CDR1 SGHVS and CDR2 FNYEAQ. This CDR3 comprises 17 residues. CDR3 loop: CASSTRPGTANTGELFF. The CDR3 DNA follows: TGTGCCAGCAGCACCCGACCGGGGACAGCGAACACCGGGGAGCTGTTTTTT.

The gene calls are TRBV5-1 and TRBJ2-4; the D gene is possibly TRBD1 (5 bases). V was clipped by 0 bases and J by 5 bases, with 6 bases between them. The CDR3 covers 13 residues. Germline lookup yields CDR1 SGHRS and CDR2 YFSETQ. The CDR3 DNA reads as TGCGCCAGCAGCTTGGGCAGGGAAAACATTCAGTACTTC. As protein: CASSLGRENIQYF. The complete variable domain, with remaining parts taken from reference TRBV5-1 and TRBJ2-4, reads KAGVTQTPRYLIKTRGQQVTLSCSPISGHRSVSWYQQTPGQGLQFLFEYFSETQRNKGNFPGRFSGRQFSNSRSEMNVSTLELGDSALYLCASSLGRENIQYFGAGTRLSVL.

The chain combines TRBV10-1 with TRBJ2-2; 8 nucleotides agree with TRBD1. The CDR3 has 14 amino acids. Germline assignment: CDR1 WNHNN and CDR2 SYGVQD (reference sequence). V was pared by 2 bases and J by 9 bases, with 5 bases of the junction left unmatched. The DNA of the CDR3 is TGCGCCAGCAGTGAGCAGGGGGCTTTGCGGGAGCTGTTTTTT. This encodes CASSEQGALRELFF.

This chain's CDR3 is CASTRGGGSGNTIYF. The CDR3 DNA is TGTGCCAGCACCCGGGGGGGAGGCTCTGGAAACACCATATATTTT. This sequence joins TRBV6-5 and TRBJ1-3; D perhaps matches TRBD1 (5 bases). This CDR3 is built from 15 residues. V gave up 7 bases and J gave up 0 bases, with 13 bases separating them. From germline, CDR1 is MNHEY and CDR2 SVGAGI.

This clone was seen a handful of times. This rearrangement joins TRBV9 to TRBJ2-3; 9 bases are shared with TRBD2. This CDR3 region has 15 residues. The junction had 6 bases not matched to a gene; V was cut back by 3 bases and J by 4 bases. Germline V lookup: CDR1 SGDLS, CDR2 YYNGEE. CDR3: CASSATSGPSDTQYF. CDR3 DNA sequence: TGTGCCAGCAGCGCTACTAGCGGGCCCTCAGATACGCAGTATTTT.

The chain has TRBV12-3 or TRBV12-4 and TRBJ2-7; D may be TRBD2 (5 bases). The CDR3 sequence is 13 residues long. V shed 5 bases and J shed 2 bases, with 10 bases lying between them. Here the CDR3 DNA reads TGTGCCAGCAGTAGACTACAACCCTACGAGCAGTACTTC. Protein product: CASSRLQPYEQYF.

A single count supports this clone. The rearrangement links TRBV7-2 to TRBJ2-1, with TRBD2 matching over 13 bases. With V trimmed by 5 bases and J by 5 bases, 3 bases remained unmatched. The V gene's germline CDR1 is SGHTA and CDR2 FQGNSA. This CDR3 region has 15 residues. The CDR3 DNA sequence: TGTGCCAGCAGCCGGACTAGCGGGGGTAACAATGAGCAGTTCTTC. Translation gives CASSRTSGGNNEQFF.

The CDR3 spells CASRDAGYSYGYTF. CDR3 nucleotides: TGTGCCAGCAGGGATGCAGGTTACTCCTATGGCTACACCTTC. The rearrangement uses TRBV6-6 and TRBJ1-2; no definite D call. In germline, CDR1 is MNHNY, CDR2 SVGAGI (reference sequence). Trimming shortened V by 6 bases and J by 4 bases, and 15 bases separated the two germline ends. The CDR3 has 14 amino acids.

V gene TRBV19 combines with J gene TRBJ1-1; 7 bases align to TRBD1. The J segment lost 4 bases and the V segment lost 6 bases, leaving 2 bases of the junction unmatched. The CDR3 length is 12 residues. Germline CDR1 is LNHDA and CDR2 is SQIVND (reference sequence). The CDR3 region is CASRGGGTEAFF. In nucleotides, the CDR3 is TGTGCCAGTAGAGGGGGCGGCACTGAAGCTTTCTTT.

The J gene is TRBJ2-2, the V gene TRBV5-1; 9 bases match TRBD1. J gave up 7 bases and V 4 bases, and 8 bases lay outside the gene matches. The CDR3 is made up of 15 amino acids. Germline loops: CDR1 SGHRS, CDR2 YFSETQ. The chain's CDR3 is CASSPGDRVNGELFF. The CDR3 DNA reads TGCGCCAGCAGCCCCGGGGACAGGGTAAACGGGGAGCTGTTTTTT.

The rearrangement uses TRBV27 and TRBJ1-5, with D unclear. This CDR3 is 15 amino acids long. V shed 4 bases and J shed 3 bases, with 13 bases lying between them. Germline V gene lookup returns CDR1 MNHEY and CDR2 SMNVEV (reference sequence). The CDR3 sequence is CASSSSSSDNQPQHF. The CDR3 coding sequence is TGTGCCAGCAGTTCTAGTTCTTCCGACAATCAGCCCCAGCATTTT.

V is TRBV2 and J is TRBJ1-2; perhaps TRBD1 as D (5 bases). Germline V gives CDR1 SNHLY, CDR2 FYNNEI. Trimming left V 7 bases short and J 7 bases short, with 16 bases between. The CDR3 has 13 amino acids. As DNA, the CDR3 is TGTGCCAGCACCCCCTACTCCGGGGGTGGCTACACCTTC. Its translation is CASTPYSGGGYTF.

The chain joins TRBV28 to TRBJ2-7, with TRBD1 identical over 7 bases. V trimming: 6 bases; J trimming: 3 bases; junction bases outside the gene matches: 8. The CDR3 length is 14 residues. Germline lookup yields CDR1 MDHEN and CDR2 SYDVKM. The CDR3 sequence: CASRPQGWNYEQYF. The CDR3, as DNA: TGTGCCAGCAGGCCACAGGGGTGGAACTACGAGCAGTACTTC.

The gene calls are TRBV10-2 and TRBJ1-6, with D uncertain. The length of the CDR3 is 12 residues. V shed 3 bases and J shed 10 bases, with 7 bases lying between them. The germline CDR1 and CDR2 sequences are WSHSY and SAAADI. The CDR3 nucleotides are TGCGCCAGCAGTGATTGGCGGTCACCCCTCCACTTT. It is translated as CASSDWRSPLHF.

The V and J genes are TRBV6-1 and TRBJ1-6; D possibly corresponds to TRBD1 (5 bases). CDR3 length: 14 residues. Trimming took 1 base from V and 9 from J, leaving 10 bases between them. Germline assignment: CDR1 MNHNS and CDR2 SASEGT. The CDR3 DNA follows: TGTGCCAGCAGTGAAGATTGGAGGGGTTCACCCCTCCACTTT. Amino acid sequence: CASSEDWRGSPLHF.

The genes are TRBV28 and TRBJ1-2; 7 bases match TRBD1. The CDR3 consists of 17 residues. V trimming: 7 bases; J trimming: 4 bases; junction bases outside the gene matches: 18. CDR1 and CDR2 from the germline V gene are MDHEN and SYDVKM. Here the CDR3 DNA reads TGTGCCAGCACCCCCTTTCTTGACAGGGAAAAGATCTATGGCTACACCTTC. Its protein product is CASTPFLDREKIYGYTF.

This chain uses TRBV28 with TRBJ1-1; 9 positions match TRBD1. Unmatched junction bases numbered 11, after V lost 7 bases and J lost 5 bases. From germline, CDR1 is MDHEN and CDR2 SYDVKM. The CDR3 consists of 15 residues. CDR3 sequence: CASKPGQGGRTEAFF. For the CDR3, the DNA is TGTGCCAGCAAGCCGGGACAGGGTGGGCGGACTGAAGCTTTCTTT.